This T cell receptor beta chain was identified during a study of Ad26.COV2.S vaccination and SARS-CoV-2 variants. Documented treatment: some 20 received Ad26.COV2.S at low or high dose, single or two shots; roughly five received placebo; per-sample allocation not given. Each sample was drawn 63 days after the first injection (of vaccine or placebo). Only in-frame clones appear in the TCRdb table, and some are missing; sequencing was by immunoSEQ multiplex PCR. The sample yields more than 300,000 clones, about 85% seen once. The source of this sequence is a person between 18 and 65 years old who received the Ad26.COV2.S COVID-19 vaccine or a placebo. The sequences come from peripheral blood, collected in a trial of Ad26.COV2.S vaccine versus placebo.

CDR3 bases: TGTGCCTGGAAGGGGACACCCCTAGAGACCCAGTACTTC. This sequence encodes CAWKGTPLETQYF. This chain connects TRBV30 to TRBJ2-5, with D perhaps matching TRBD1 (6 bases). The CDR3 runs 13 residues. V was clipped by 4 bases and J by 4 bases, with 13 bases between them. The germline V gene has CDR1 GTSNPN and CDR2 SVGIG (reference sequence).